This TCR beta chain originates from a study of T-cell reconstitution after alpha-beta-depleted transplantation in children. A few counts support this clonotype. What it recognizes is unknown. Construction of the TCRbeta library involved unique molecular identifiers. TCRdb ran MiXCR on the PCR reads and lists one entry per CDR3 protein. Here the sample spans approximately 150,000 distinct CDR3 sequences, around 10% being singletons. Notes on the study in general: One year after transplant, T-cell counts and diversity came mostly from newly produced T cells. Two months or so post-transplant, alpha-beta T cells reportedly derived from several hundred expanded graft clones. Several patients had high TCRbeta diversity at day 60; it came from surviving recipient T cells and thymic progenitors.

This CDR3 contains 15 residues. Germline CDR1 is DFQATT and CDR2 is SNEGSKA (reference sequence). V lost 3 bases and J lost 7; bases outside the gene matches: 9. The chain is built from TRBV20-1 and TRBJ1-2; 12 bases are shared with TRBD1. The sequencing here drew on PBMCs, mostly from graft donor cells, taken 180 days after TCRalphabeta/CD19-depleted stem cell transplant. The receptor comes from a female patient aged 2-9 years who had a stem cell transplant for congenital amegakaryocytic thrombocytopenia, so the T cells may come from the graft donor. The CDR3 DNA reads TGCAGTGCTAGCAAACCGGGACAGGGGGCCAGTGGCTACACCTTC. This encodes CSASKPGQGASGYTF.